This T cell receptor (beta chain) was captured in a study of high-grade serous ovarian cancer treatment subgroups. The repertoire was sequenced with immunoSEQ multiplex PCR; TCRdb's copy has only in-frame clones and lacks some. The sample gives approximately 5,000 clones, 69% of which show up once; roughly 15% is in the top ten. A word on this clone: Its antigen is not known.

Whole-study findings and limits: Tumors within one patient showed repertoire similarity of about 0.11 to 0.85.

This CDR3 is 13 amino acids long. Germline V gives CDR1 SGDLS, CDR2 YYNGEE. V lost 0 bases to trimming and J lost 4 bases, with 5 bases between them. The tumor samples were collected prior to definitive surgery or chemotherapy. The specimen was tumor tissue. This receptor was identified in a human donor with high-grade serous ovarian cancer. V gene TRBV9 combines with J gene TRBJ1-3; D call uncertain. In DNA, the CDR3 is TGTGCCAGCAGCGTAGAGATGGGAAACACCATATATTTT. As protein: CASSVEMGNTIYF.